This record looks at one TCR beta chain sequence and its context. The antigen is unknown. The data were taken from a study of monozygotic twins with inflammatory bowel disease. Germline lookup yields CDR1 LNHDA and CDR2 SQIVND (reference sequence). CDR3 length equals 15 residues. Whole-study findings and limits: Against healthy co-twins, IBD patients had lower TCRbeta diversity (measured by inverse Simpson).

Researchers generated cDNA in eight separate reactions per sample. Reprocessing the 5' RACE reads, TCRdb reports a single entry for every CDR3 protein and omits DNA. Recorded for this sample: approximately 400,000 distinct CDR3 sequences. The J gene is TRBJ1-6, the V gene TRBV19; TCRdb calls TRBD1, which cannot be checked without DNA. This clonotype was sampled from a human donor with ulcerative colitis or Crohn's disease, or a healthy co-twin of an affected twin (not recorded which). Sequences were obtained from blood. This CDR3 is CASSIVTGMASPLHF.